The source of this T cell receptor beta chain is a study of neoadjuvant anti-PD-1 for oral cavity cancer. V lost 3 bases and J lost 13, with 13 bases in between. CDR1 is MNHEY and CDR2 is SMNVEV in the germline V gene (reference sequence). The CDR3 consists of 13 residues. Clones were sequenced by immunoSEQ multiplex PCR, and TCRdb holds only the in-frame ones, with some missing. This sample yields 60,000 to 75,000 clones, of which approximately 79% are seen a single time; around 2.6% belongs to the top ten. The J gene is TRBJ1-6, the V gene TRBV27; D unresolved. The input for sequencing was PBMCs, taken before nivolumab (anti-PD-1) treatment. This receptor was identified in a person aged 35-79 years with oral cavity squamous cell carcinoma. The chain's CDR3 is CASSLSANVPLHF. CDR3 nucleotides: TGTGCCAGCAGTTTGTCCGCTAACGTCCCCCTCCACTTT.